These T cell receptor beta chains were read from a single sample in a study of blood T cell repertoires in COVID-19. Clones were sequenced by immunoSEQ multiplex PCR, and TCRdb holds only the in-frame ones, with some missing. The sample includes roughly 400,000 clones, 80% to 90% of them seen just once. The sample taken for sequencing was PBMCs or T cells enriched from blood (not recorded which). The receptors were gathered from a man aged 25 to 40 who had recovered from COVID-19. The CDR3 runs from the conserved cysteine through the conserved F or W. D genes are given only for firm matches. Part of the rows lack a size; the others show once, few, many or a class for expanded clones.

once | TRBJ1-6 | TRBD1 | TRBV7-9 | TGTGCCAGCAGCCAGACAGGGTCCGCCCTCCACTTT | CASSQTGSALHF
NA | TRBJ1-2 | NA | TRBV19 | TGTGCCAGTACCGACCCAGGAAACTATGGCTACACCTTC | CASTDPGNYGYTF
NA | TRBJ2-7 | NA | TRBV19 | TGTGCCAGTAGTATTGGCGGGCTGTTGCTAGATGCCTACGAGCAGTACTTC | CASSIGGLLLDAYEQYF
once | TRBJ2-1 | TRBD2 | TRBV7-9 | TGTGCCAGCAGCCTAGCGGGAGGGAACAATGAGCAGTTCTTC | CASSLAGGNNEQFF
NA | TRBJ2-1 | TRBD2 | TRBV2 | TGTGCCAACCAAAGCGGGAGCTACTACAATGAGCAGTTCTTC | CANQSGSYYNEQFF
NA | TRBJ2-7 | NA | TRBV11-2 | TGTGCCAGCAGCCGCACGACAGGCGACGACTACGAGCAGTACTTC | CASSRTTGDDYEQYF
NA | TRBJ2-1 | NA | TRBV4-2 | TGTGCCAGCAGCCAAGATAGAACTAGTCTTAACAATGAGCAGTTCTTC | CASSQDRTSLNNEQFF
once | TRBJ2-2 | TRBD1 | TRBV2 | TGTGCCAGCGGGGTCGGACAGGGCGTCGGGGAGCTGTTTTTT | CASGVGQGVGELFF
NA | TRBJ1-2 | NA | TRBV5-1 | TGCGCCAGCAGCTTGTATGCTGAGCTCTATGGCTACACCTTC | CASSLYAELYGYTF
NA | TRBJ2-1 | NA | TRBV2 | TGTGCCAGCACTGAGCGGAGTGGTAGCATCCATGAGCAGTTCTTC | CASTERSGSIHEQFF
NA | TRBJ1-4 | TRBD1 | TRBV5-1 | TGCGCCAGCAGCAAGACCGGGACAGGGGGCGAAAAACTGTTTTTT | CASSKTGTGGEKLFF
few | TRBJ2-7 | TRBD2 | TRBV10-2 | TGCGCCAGCTGGGGTGGGAGGGGCTACGAGCAGTACTTC | CASWGGRGYEQYF
NA | TRBJ2-5 | NA | TRBV11-3 | TGTGCCAGCAGCTCTCAGGGTCAAGAGACCCAGTACTTC | CASSSQGQETQYF
NA | TRBJ1-2 | NA | TRBV7-2 | TGTGCCAGCAGCTTCCAGGATAACTATGGCTACACCTTC | CASSFQDNYGYTF
few | TRBJ2-4 | TRBD1 | TRBV27 | TGTGCCAGCAGTCCCCCGGGACAGGGAAACATTCAGTACTTC | CASSPPGQGNIQYF
NA | TRBJ1-1 | NA | TRBV19 | TGTGCCAGTAGTGGTGATGGGCGAGACACTGAAGCTTTCTTT | CASSGDGRDTEAFF
once | TRBJ2-7 | NA | TRBV6-5 | TGTGCCAGCAGTTACTCGGAGGCCAGAGCCTACGAGCAGTACTTC | CASSYSEARAYEQYF
NA | TRBJ1-5 | NA | TRBV19 | TGTGCCAGTAGCCGTAGTAATCAGCCCCAGCATTTT | CASSRSNQPQHF
NA | TRBJ1-5 | TRBD1 | TRBV28 | TGTGCCACTGTGTGGGGGACAGGGTTTTCGCAGCCCCAGCATTTT | CATVWGTGFSQPQHF
NA | TRBJ2-3 | NA | TRBV29-1 | TGCAGCGTCGATCGAGGGCAAACGCAGTATTTT | CSVDRGQTQYF